This entry lists 11 T cell receptor beta chains sequenced from one sample in a study of cytomegalovirus exposure and HLA in healthy donors. Researchers ran the PCR with 60 Vbeta and 13 Jbeta primers. Profiling relied on immunoSEQ multiplex PCR, and the TCRdb table lists in-frame clones only, not all of them. The profile shows approximately 140,000 clones, 82% of them singletons. The specimen sequenced was PBMCs. These receptor sequences come from a male donor in good health and CMV-seronegative.

The chain has TRBV5-1 and TRBJ2-7; no clear D. This CDR3 is 12 amino acids long. V lost 2 bases to trimming and J lost 6 bases, with 9 bases between them. Looked up from germline, CDR1 is SGHRS and CDR2 is YFSETQ. The DNA of the CDR3 is TGCGCCAGCAGCTTCCCGGGTCTCGAGCAGTACTTC. Translated, it gives CASSFPGLEQYF.

This clone counts as medium-sized (0.01 to 0.1%). CDR3 amino acids: CASSLSGSEDTQYF. DNA of the CDR3: TGTGCCAGCAGCCTTAGCGGGAGTGAAGATACGCAGTATTTT. V usage is TRBV14 and J usage is TRBJ2-3; 9 bases match TRBD2. V gave up 4 bases and J gave up 5 bases; unmatched junction bases: 4. The CDR3 totals 14 residues. Germline lookup yields CDR1 SGHDN and CDR2 FVKESK. The full variable domain, completed using reference TRBV14 and TRBJ2-3, is EAGVTQFPSHSVIEKGQTVTLRCDPISGHDNLYWYRRVMGKEIKFLLHFVKESKQDESGMPNNRFLAERTGGTYSTLKVQPAELEDSGVYFCASSLSGSEDTQYFGPGTRLTVL.

This sequence joins TRBV19 and TRBJ1-5; D may be TRBD1 (6 bases). V lost 6 bases and J lost 7, with 19 bases in between. The CDR3 totals 15 residues. CDR1 LNHDA and CDR2 SQIVND come from the germline V gene (reference sequence). The CDR3 DNA reads as TGTGCCAGTAGCCCCTCGGGGGGGCTCCACCAGCCCCAGCATTTT. This encodes CASSPSGGLHQPQHF.

The V call is TRBV30, the J call TRBJ2-7; a possible D gene is TRBD2 (5 bases). Germline V gene lookup returns CDR1 GTSNPN and CDR2 SVGIG (reference sequence). The V and J ends lost 0 bases and 6 bases respectively, with 12 bases between them. This CDR3 region has 13 residues. CDR3 coding DNA: TGTGCCTGGAGTGTATCGGCTCGGGGCGAGCAGTACTTC. This sequence encodes CAWSVSARGEQYF.

The V and J genes are TRBV30 and TRBJ2-3; 9 bases are shared with TRBD2. The CDR3 length is 15 residues. Germline CDR1 is GTSNPN and CDR2 is SVGIG (reference sequence). J was trimmed by 0 bases and V by 2 bases; bases with no gene match: 3. CDR3 sequence reads: CAWSRLAESTDTQYF. The CDR3, as DNA: TGTGCCTGGAGTCGACTAGCGGAGAGCACAGATACGCAGTATTTT.

The chain employs TRBV7-8 and TRBJ1-5, with D unresolved. The CDR3 consists of 16 residues. V shed 2 bases and J shed 3 bases, with 14 bases lying between them. CDR1 SGHVS and CDR2 FQNEAQ come from the germline V gene. The DNA of the CDR3 is TGTGCCAGCAGCTTACAGGAGGGCAGGTACAATCAGCCCCAGCATTTT. Translation: CASSLQEGRYNQPQHF.

The genes are TRBV27 and TRBJ1-3, with D hard to call. V shed 3 bases and J shed 4 bases, with 7 bases lying between them. CDR1 is MNHEY, CDR2 SMNVEV, per germline (reference sequence). The CDR3 length is 13 residues. CDR3 sequence (DNA): TGTGCCAGCAGTTTCGGGTTAGGAAACACCATATATTTT. This gives the protein CASSFGLGNTIYF.

This rearrangement joins TRBV27 to TRBJ2-3, with a weak D call TRBD2 (5 bases). There are 14 residues in the CDR3. The ends were cut back, 4 bases at V and 6 bases at J, with 14 bases in the middle. Germline V CDR1 and CDR2: MNHEY, SMNVEV (reference sequence). The CDR3 DNA reads as TGTGCCAGCAGTTCACGGCTGGGAGTCGATACGCAGTATTTT. This encodes CASSSRLGVDTQYF.

This rearrangement joins TRBV5-6 to TRBJ1-1; D might be TRBD1 (5 bases). V was shortened by 0 bases and J by 6 bases, with 12 bases between the two germline ends. In germline, CDR1 is SGHDT, CDR2 YYEEEE. This CDR3 spans 14 amino acids. The CDR3 DNA reads TGTGCCAGCAGCTTGGCCTGGGAGGGGTCTGAAGCTTTCTTT. Translating gives CASSLAWEGSEAFF.

The chain links TRBV7-9 to TRBJ2-5; D perhaps matches TRBD1 (6 bases). This CDR3 is built from 13 residues. V was trimmed by 4 bases and J by 3 bases, leaving 9 bases between them. Germline V gene sequence: CDR1 SEHNR, CDR2 FQNEAQ (reference sequence). The CDR3 loop is CASSSPGEETQYF. The CDR3, as DNA: TGTGCCAGCAGCTCCCCAGGGGAAGAGACCCAGTACTTC. Full variable domain (outside the CDR3, taken from reference TRBV7-9 and TRBJ2-5): DTGVSQNPRHKITKRGQNVTFRCDPISEHNRLYWYRQTLGQGPEFLTYFQNEAQLEKSRLLSDRFSAERPKGSFSTLEIQRTEQGDSAMYLCASSSPGEETQYFGPGTRLLVL.

The J gene is TRBJ1-2, the V gene TRBV18; 9 bases are shared with TRBD1. The CDR3 contains 14 residues. Trimming took 6 bases from V and 4 from J; bases not matched to a gene: 6. The germline V gene encodes CDR1 KGHSH and CDR2 LQKENI. The CDR3: CASSLDRGTYGYTF. Written as DNA, the CDR3 is TGTGCCAGCTCGCTGGACAGGGGCACCTATGGCTACACCTTC. The complete variable domain, with remaining parts taken from reference TRBV18 and TRBJ1-2, reads NAGVMQNPRHLVRRRGQEARLRCSPMKGHSHVYWYRQLPEEGLKFMVYLQKENIIDESGMPKERFSAEFPKEGPSILRIQQVVRGDSAAYFCASSLDRGTYGYTFGSGTRLTVV.